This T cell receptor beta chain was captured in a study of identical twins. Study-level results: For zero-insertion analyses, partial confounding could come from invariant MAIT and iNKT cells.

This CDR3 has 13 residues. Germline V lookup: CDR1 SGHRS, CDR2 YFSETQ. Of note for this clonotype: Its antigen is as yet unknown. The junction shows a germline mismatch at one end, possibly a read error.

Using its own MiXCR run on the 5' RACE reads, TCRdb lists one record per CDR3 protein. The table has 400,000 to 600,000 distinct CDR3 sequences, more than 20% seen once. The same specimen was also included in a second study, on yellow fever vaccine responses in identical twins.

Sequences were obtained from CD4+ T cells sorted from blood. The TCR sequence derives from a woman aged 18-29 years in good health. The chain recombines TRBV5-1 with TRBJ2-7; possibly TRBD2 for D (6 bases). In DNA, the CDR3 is TGTGCCAGCAGTTTGGGGACTTACTACGAGCAGTACTTC. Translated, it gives CASSLGTYYEQYF. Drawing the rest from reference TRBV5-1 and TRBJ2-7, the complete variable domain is KAGVTQTPRYLIKTRGQQVTLSCSPISGHRSVSWYQQTPGQGLQFLFEYFSETQRNKGNFPGRFSGRQFSNSRSEMNVSTLELGDSALYLCASSLGTYYEQYFGPGTRLTVT.